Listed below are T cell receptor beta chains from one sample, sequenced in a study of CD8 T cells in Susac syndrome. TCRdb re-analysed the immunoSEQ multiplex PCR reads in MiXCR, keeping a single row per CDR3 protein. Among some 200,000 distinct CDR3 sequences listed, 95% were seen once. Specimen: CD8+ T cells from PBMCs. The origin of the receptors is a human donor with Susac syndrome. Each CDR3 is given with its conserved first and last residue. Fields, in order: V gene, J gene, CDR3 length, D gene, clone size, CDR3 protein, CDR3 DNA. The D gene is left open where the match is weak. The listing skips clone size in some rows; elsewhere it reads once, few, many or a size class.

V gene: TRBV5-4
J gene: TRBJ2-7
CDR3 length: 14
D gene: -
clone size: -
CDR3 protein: CASSLSGQTYEQYF
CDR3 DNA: TGTGCCAGCAGCTTGTCAGGCCAGACCTACGAGCAGTACTTC

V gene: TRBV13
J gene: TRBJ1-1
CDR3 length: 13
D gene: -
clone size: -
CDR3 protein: CASSTEGGKEAFF
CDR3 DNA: TGTGCCAGCAGCACGGAGGGGGGGAAAGAAGCTTTCTTT

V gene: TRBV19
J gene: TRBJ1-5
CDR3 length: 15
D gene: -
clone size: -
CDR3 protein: CASSILDSPNQPQHF
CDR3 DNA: TGTGCCAGTAGTATCCTAGACAGCCCCAATCAGCCCCAGCATTTT

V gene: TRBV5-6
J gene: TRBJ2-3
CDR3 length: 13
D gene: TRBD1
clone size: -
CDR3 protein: CASSKTGSDTQYF
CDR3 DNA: TGTGCCAGCAGCAAGACAGGGTCAGATACGCAGTATTTT

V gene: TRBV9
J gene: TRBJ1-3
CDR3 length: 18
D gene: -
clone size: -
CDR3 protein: CASSLRSDGAASGNTIYF
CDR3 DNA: TGTGCCAGCAGCTTGAGGTCCGACGGGGCTGCCTCTGGAAACACCATATATTTT

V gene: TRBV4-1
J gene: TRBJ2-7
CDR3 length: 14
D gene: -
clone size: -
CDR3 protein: CASSPRTVAYEQYF
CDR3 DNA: TGCGCCAGCAGCCCTAGGACAGTTGCCTACGAGCAGTACTTC

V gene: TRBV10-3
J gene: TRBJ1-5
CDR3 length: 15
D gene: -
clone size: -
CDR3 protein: CAISTGTSTNQPQHF
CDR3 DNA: TGTGCCATCAGCACCGGGACCTCCACCAATCAGCCCCAGCATTTT

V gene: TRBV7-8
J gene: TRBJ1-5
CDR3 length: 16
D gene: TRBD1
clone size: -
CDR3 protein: CASSPGQGGPNQPQHF
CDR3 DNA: TGTGCCAGCAGCCCAGGACAGGGGGGACCAAATCAGCCCCAGCATTTT

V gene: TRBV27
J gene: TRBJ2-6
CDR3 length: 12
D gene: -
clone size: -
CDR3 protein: CASKSGANVLTF
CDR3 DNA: TGTGCCAGCAAATCTGGGGCCAACGTCCTGACTTTC

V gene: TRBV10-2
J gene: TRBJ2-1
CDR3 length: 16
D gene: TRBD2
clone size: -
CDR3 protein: CASSVTSGRMDNEQFF
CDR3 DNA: TGCGCCAGCAGCGTGACTAGCGGGAGAATGGACAATGAGCAGTTCTTC

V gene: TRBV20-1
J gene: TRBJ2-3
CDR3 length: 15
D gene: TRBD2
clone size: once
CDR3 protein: CSARTSGGHTDTQYF
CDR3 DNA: TGCAGTGCCCGGACTAGCGGGGGCCACACAGATACGCAGTATTTT

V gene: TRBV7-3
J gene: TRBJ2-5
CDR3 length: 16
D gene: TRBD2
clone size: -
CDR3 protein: CASSLGTSGGKETQYF
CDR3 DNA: TGTGCCAGCAGCCTTGGGACTAGCGGGGGTAAAGAGACCCAGTACTTC

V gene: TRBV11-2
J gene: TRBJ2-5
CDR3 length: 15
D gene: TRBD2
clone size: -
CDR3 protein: CASSLSSGGLETQYF
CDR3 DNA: TGTGCCAGCAGCTTATCTAGCGGGGGGTTGGAGACCCAGTACTTC

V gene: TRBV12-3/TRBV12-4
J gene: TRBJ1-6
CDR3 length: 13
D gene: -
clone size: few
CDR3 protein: CASSFVTDSPLHF
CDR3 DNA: TGTGCCAGCAGTTTCGTGACAGATTCACCCCTCCACTTT

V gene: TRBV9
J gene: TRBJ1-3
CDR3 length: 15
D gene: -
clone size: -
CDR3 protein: CASSVGGSAGNTIYF
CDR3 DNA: TGTGCCAGCAGCGTAGGTGGGTCAGCTGGAAACACCATATATTTT

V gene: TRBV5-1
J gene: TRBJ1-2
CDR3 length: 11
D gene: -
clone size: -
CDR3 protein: CASSSGHYNTF
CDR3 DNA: TGCGCCAGCAGCTCAGGACATTACAACACCTTC

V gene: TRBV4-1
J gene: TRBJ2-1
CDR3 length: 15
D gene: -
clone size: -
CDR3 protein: CASSSRLTEHNEQFF
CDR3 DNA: TGCGCCAGCAGCTCTCGACTAACAGAGCACAATGAGCAGTTCTTC

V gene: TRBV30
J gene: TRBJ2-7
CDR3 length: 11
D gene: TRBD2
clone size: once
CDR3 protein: CACPGRGEQYF
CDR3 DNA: TGTGCCTGCCCGGGGAGGGGCGAGCAGTACTTC

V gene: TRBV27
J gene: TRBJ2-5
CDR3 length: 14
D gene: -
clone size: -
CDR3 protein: CASSLRPAGETQYF
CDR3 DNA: TGTGCCAGCAGTTTAAGGCCAGCTGGAGAGACCCAGTACTTC

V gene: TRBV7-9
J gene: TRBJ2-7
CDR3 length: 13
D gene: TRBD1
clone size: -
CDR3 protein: CASEDRGMYEQYF
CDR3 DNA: TGTGCCAGCGAGGACAGGGGAATGTACGAGCAGTACTTC

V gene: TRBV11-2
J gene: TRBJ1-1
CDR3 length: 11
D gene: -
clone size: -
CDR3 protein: CASSGGTAAFF
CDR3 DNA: TGTGCCAGCAGCGGAGGGACTGCAGCTTTCTTT

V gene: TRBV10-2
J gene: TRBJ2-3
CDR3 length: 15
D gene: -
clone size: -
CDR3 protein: CASDRSGVVTDTQYF
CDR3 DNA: TGCGCCAGCGACAGGTCGGGAGTGGTCACAGATACGCAGTATTTT

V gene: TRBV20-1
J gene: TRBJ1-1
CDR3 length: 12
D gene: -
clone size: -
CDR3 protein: CSARDRAAEAFF
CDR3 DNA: TGCAGTGCTAGAGATAGGGCAGCTGAAGCTTTCTTT

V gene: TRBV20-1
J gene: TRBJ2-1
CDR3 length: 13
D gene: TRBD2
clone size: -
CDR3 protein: CSHPSGTNNEQFF
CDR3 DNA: TGCAGTCACCCTAGCGGGACAAACAATGAGCAGTTCTTC

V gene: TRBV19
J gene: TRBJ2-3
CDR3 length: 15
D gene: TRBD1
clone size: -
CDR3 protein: CASSNPTGATDTQYF
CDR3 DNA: TGTGCCAGTAGTAACCCTACAGGGGCGACAGATACGCAGTATTTT

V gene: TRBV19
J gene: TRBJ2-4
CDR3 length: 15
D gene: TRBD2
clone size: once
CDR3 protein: CASSIGSSGGNIQYF
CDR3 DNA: TGTGCCAGTAGTATAGGGTCTAGCGGAGGAAACATTCAGTACTTC

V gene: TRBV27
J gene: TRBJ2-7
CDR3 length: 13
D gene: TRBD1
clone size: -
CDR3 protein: CASRGQGGHEQYF
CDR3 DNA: TGTGCCAGCAGGGGACAGGGGGGACACGAGCAGTACTTC

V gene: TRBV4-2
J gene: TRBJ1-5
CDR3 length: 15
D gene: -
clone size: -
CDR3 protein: CASSQDWVGNQPQHF
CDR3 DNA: TGTGCCAGCAGCCAAGATTGGGTAGGCAATCAGCCCCAGCATTTT

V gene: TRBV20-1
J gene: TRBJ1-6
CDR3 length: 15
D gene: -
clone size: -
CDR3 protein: CSARDGGVYNSPLHF
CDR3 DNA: TGCAGTGCTAGAGACGGTGGGGTGTATAATTCACCCCTCCACTTT

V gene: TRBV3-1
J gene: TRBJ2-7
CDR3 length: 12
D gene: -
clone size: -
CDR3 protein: CASSQAASEQYF
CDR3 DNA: TGTGCCAGCAGCCAAGCGGCCAGCGAGCAGTACTTC

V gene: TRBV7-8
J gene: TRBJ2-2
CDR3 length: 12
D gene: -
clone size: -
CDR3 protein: CASIRTTGELFF
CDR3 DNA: TGTGCCAGCATCCGTACGACCGGGGAGCTGTTTTTT

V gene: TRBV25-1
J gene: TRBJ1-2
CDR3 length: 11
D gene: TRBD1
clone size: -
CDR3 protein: CAGWTGIGYTF
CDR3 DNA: TGTGCCGGCTGGACAGGGATTGGCTACACCTTC

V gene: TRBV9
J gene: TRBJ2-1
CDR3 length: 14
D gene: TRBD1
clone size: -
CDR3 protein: CASSVGTGVNEQFF
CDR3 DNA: TGTGCCAGCAGCGTAGGGACAGGGGTCAATGAGCAGTTCTTC

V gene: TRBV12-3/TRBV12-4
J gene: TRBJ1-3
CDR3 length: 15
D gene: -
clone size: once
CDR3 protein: CASSFMSGAGNTIYF
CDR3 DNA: TGTGCCAGCAGTTTTATGTCCGGCGCCGGAAACACCATATATTTT

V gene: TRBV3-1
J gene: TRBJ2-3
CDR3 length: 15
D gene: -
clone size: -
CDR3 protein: CASSQMELYTDTQYF
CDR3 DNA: TGTGCCAGCAGCCAGATGGAACTATACACAGATACGCAGTATTTT

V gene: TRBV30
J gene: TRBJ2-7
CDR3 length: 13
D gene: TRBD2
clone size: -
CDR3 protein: CAWTSGGPYEQYF
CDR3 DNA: TGTGCCTGGACCAGCGGGGGCCCCTACGAGCAGTACTTC

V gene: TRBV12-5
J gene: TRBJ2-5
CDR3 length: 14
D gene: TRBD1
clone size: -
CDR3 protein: CASGLVGQGETQYF
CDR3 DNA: TGTGCTAGTGGTTTGGTCGGACAGGGCGAGACCCAGTACTTC

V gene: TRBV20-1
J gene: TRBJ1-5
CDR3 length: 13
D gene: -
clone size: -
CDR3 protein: CSALSDSNQPQHF
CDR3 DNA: TGCAGTGCTTTGTCCGATAGCAATCAGCCCCAGCATTTT

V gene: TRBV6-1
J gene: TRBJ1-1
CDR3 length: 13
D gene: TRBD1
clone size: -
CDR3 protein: CASSDPGGTEAFF
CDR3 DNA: TGTGCCAGCAGTGACCCAGGGGGCACTGAAGCTTTCTTT

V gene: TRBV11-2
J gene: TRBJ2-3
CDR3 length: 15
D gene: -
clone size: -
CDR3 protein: CASKRGGVWADTQYF
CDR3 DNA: TGTGCCAGTAAGAGGGGCGGGGTTTGGGCAGATACGCAGTATTTT

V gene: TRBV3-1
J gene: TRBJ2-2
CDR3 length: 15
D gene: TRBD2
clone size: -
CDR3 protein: CASSLGAGYTGELFF
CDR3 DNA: TGTGCCAGCAGTCTTGGAGCGGGATACACCGGGGAGCTGTTTTTT

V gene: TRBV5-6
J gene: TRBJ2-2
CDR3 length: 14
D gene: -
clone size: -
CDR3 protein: CASSLGGNTGELFF
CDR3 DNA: TGTGCCAGCAGCTTGGGAGGGAACACCGGGGAGCTGTTTTTT